The next 23 T cell receptor beta chains were all read from a single sample in a study of T cell responses to AZD1222 COVID-19 vaccine (dated by TCRdb to the early 2020s). The library was made by the immunoSEQ multiplex PCR assay. TCRdb took this table from immuneACCESS and kept in-frame rearrangements with V and J called. Such tables lack part of the clones; where checked against another copy, unresolved V genes explain under half of the gap, and the rest is unexplained. The sample table lists tens of thousands of clones, around 85% of them with a count of one. Of the sample, more than 20% is held by the ten largest clones. What this sample's time point label stands for: baseline before first vaccination. The treatment or condition label, as the study defines it: meningococcal conjugate vaccine given as trial control. Specimen: peripheral blood, collected on day 0 of MenACWY control vaccination. The receptor set was obtained from an adult in good health.

This chain uses TRBV7-2 with TRBJ2-6; TRBD1 agrees at 9 bases. The junction had 8 bases not matched to a gene; V was cut back by 4 bases and J by 4 bases. This CDR3 region has 17 residues. Germline CDR1 SGHTA, CDR2 FQGNSA. The CDR3 DNA sequence: TGTGCCAGCAGCTCGGGACAGGGCAAATCCGGGGCCAACGTCCTGACTTTC. Translating gives CASSSGQGKSGANVLTF.

The chain couples TRBV18 to TRBJ1-4; D uncertain. There are 13 residues in the CDR3. Germline CDR1 KGHSH, CDR2 LQKENI. The V end lost 3 bases, the J end lost 10 bases, and 12 bases lay between the germline ends. The CDR3 sequence: CASSPSEWRKLFF. CDR3 DNA sequence: TGTGCCAGCTCACCCTCGGAGTGGAGAAAACTGTTTTTT. The variable domain in full, completed from reference TRBV18 and TRBJ1-4, reads NAGVMQNPRHLVRRRGQEARLRCSPMKGHSHVYWYRQLPEEGLKFMVYLQKENIIDESGMPKERFSAEFPKEGPSILRIQQVVRGDSAAYFCASSPSEWRKLFFGSGTQLSVL.

This chain uses TRBV25-1 with TRBJ1-1, with D perhaps TRBD1 (5 bases). CDR3 length: 16 amino acids. Germline CDR1 MGHDK, CDR2 SYGVNS. V shed 1 base and J shed 1 base, with 13 bases lying between them. The CDR3 nucleotides are TGTGCCAGCAGTGAATCAAGCGGACATGCGAACACTGAAGCTTTCTTT. This encodes CASSESSGHANTEAFF.

This clone was seen a handful of times. The rearrangement uses TRBV19 and TRBJ1-1; D possibly corresponds to TRBD1 (5 bases). Germline V CDR1 and CDR2: LNHDA, SQIVND (reference sequence). V dropped 3 bases and J dropped 2 bases, with 10 bases sitting between them. CDR3 length equals 14 residues. CDR3 residues: CASSILGPNTEAFF. Written as DNA, the CDR3 is TGTGCCAGTAGTATCCTGGGGCCCAACACTGAAGCTTTCTTT.

The V and J genes are TRBV20-1 and TRBJ1-5; the match to TRBD1 covers 8 bases. V shed 3 bases, J shed 0 bases, and the junction held 7 bases outside the gene matches. Germline-derived CDR1 and CDR2 are DFQATT and SNEGSKA (reference sequence). The CDR3 extends over 16 amino acids. CDR3 sequence (DNA): TGCAGTGCTAGTGCCCAGGGGGCCAATAGCAATCAGCCCCAGCATTTT. Its protein is CSASAQGANSNQPQHF.

This chain links TRBV10-1 with TRBJ2-1; TRBD1 matches 7 bases. The germline gives CDR1 WNHNN, CDR2 SYGVQD (reference sequence). V lost 7 bases to trimming and J lost 5 bases; unmatched junction nucleotides: 14. The CDR3 contains 16 residues. The CDR3 sequence: CASTLGAGGRNNEQFF. CDR3 nucleotides: TGCGCCAGCACCCTGGGGGCAGGGGGAAGGAACAATGAGCAGTTCTTC.

CDR3 loop: CATSRGERYEQYV. The CDR3 coding sequence is TGTGCCACCAGCAGAGGGGAGCGCTACGAGCAGTACGTC. This chain connects TRBV15 to TRBJ2-7; tentatively, D is TRBD2 (5 bases). This CDR3 contains 13 residues. V was pared by 1 base and J by 3 bases, with 7 bases between. CDR1 is LNHNV and CDR2 is YYDKDF in the germline V gene (reference sequence).

The chain employs TRBV5-4 and TRBJ2-5, with TRBD2 matching over 8 bases. This CDR3 is built from 15 residues. Germline V gives CDR1 SGHNT, CDR2 YYREEE (reference sequence). Germline trimming cut 4 bases from V and 5 bases from J; bases unmatched to any gene: 10. CDR3 sequence reads: CASSPGGRELETQYF. CDR3 bases: TGTGCCAGCAGCCCGGGGGGGCGGGAGTTGGAGACCCAGTACTTC. The variable domain in full, completed from reference TRBV5-4 and TRBJ2-5, reads ETGVTQSPTHLIKTRGQQVTLRCSSQSGHNTVSWYQQALGQGPQFIFQYYREEENGRGNFPPRFSGLQFPNYSSELNVNALELDDSALYLCASSPGGRELETQYFGPGTRLLVL.

The chain links TRBV5-4 to TRBJ2-2, with TRBD1 as a possible D gene (6 bases). The CDR3 is 16 amino acids. V was clipped by 4 bases and J by 5 bases, with 18 bases between them. Germline V lookup: CDR1 SGHNT, CDR2 YYREEE (reference sequence). As DNA, the CDR3 is TGTGCCAGCAGCCCGATCCCCGGGACACTGACCGGGGAGCTGTTTTTT. Protein product: CASSPIPGTLTGELFF.

The chain employs TRBV28 and TRBJ1-6, with TRBD1 matching over 7 bases. The CDR3 extends over 16 amino acids. J gave up 3 bases and V 7 bases, and 9 bases lay outside the gene matches. Germline V gives CDR1 MDHEN, CDR2 SYDVKM. The CDR3 coding sequence is TGTGCCAGCACCCGAATCCGGGACAGCTATAATTCACCCCTCCACTTT. It encodes CASTRIRDSYNSPLHF.

The V call is TRBV2, the J call TRBJ1-4; no clear D gene. Between the trimmed V and J ends, which lost 7 bases and 8 bases, there was a span of 11 bases. Germline lookup yields CDR1 SNHLY and CDR2 FYNNEI. CDR3 length: 12 residues. As DNA, the CDR3 is TGTGCCAGCAACCCTGAGGGAGAAAAACTGTTTTTT. This translates into CASNPEGEKLFF.

J is TRBJ1-1 and V is TRBV2, with a possible D match to TRBD1 (5 bases). From germline, CDR1 is SNHLY and CDR2 FYNNEI. The V end was cut by 6 bases, the J end by 4 bases, with 15 bases between. The CDR3 totals 14 residues. Here the CDR3 reads CASRESPGGTEAFF. The CDR3 DNA reads TGTGCCAGCAGGGAAAGCCCCGGGGGCACTGAAGCTTTCTTT.

The chain uses TRBV5-1 and TRBJ2-7, with 7 bases matching TRBD1. The CDR3 loop spans 14 amino acids. J was trimmed by 5 bases and V by 1 base; bases with no gene match: 6. Germline CDR1 is SGHRS and CDR2 is YFSETQ. This CDR3 is CASSLTGARNEQYF. CDR3 DNA: TGCGCCAGCAGCTTGACAGGGGCGCGGAACGAGCAGTACTTC.

The genes are TRBV7-9 and TRBJ1-3; D remains ambiguous. There are 14 residues in the CDR3. Trimming pared 9 bases from V and 0 bases from J, leaving 12 bases between. The germline V gene has CDR1 SEHNR and CDR2 FQNEAQ (reference sequence). This chain's CDR3 is CASSSLHSGNTIYF. As DNA, the CDR3 is TGTGCCAGTTCGAGTCTCCACTCTGGAAACACCATATATTTT.

The CDR3 DNA reads as TGTGCCAGCCGTGGGAATGGGGCGCGCGGCTATGGCTACACCTTC. It codes for CASRGNGARGYGYTF. The chain couples TRBV27 to TRBJ1-2, with D perhaps matching TRBD1 (5 bases). This CDR3 spans 15 amino acids. CDR1 is MNHEY and CDR2 is SMNVEV in the germline V gene (reference sequence). The V end was cut by 8 bases, the J end by 4 bases, with 20 bases between.

This clone has only one observation. The chain is built from TRBV2 and TRBJ1-6; 7 nucleotides match TRBD1. The junction had 6 bases not matched to a gene; V was cut back by 8 bases and J by 8 bases. The CDR3 length is 13 residues. Germline values: CDR1 SNHLY, CDR2 FYNNEI. The CDR3 is CASQTTGDSPLHF. The CDR3, as DNA: TGTGCCAGCCAAACCACAGGGGATTCACCCCTCCACTTT.

The V and J genes are TRBV27 and TRBJ2-3, with a tentative D call TRBD1 (6 bases). V dropped 6 bases and J dropped 3 bases, with 13 bases sitting between them. The germline V gene encodes CDR1 MNHEY and CDR2 SMNVEV (reference sequence). This CDR3 contains 14 residues. The CDR3 spells CASSRRTGTDTQYF. CDR3 bases: TGTGCCAGCAGCCGACGAACAGGGACAGATACGCAGTATTTT.

This chain connects TRBV16 to TRBJ2-7; perhaps D is TRBD1 or TRBD2 (5 bases each). Germline CDR1 and CDR2: KGHSY and FQNENV. Trimming took off 4 bases at V and 4 bases at J, with 20 bases between the two ends. This CDR3 is 16 amino acids long. The CDR3: CASSPITSRDRYEQYF. DNA of the CDR3: TGTGCCAGCAGCCCTATAACTTCCAGGGACCGTTACGAGCAGTACTTC. Based on the CDR3 plus reference TRBV16 and TRBJ2-7, the full variable domain is GEEVAQTPKHLVRGEGQKAKLYCAPIKGHSYVFWYQQVLKNEFKFLISFQNENVFDETGMPKERFSAKCLPNSPCSLEIQATKLEDSAVYFCASSPITSRDRYEQYFGPGTRLTVT.

The table lists this clone with a few counts. The chain has TRBV5-1 and TRBJ1-5; D uncertain. The V and J ends lost 0 bases and 6 bases respectively, with 10 bases between them. The CDR3 spans 14 residues. The germline V gene encodes CDR1 SGHRS and CDR2 YFSETQ. The CDR3 region is CASSLVRLFQPQHF. The CDR3 DNA reads TGCGCCAGCAGCTTGGTTCGCCTCTTTCAGCCCCAGCATTTT. The whole variable domain, filled in from reference TRBV5-1 and TRBJ1-5, reads KAGVTQTPRYLIKTRGQQVTLSCSPISGHRSVSWYQQTPGQGLQFLFEYFSETQRNKGNFPGRFSGRQFSNSRSEMNVSTLELGDSALYLCASSLVRLFQPQHFGDGTRLSIL.

The rearrangement joins TRBV6-6 to TRBJ1-2; tentatively, D is TRBD1 (5 bases). Between the trimmed V and J ends, which lost 8 bases and 11 bases, there was a span of 15 bases. Germline CDR1 reads MNHNY; CDR2 reads SVGAGI (reference sequence). CDR3 length equals 11 residues. The CDR3 nucleotides read TGTGCCAGCGCCCGGGGGGGGAGATACACCTTC. This gives the protein CASARGGRYTF.

V and J are TRBV2 and TRBJ2-5, with D maybe TRBD2 (5 bases). CDR3 size: 14 residues. V was pared by 8 bases and J by 0 bases, with 13 bases between. Germline V lookup: CDR1 SNHLY, CDR2 FYNNEI. The CDR3 region has the DNA TGTGCCAGCTCGTCAAGGGAGAACCAAGAGACCCAGTACTTC. Its protein is CASSSRENQETQYF.

V usage is TRBV11-2 and J usage is TRBJ1-6, with 8 bases matching TRBD1. Per the germline V gene, CDR1 is SGHAT and CDR2 is FQNNGV. This CDR3 contains 19 residues. The junction had 11 bases not matched to a gene; V was cut back by 4 bases and J by 0 bases. Written as DNA, the CDR3 is TGTGCCAGCAGCTCCCCTCCAGGGGGCGAGTTCTCCTATAATTCACCCCTCCACTTT. Translation gives CASSSPPGGEFSYNSPLHF. Complete variable domain (other parts from reference TRBV11-2 and TRBJ1-6): EAGVAQSPRYKIIEKRQSVAFWCNPISGHATLYWYQQILGQGPKLLIQFQNNGVVDDSQLPKDRFSAERLKGVDSTLKIQPAKLEDSAVYLCASSSPPGGEFSYNSPLHFGNGTRLTVT.

This chain joins TRBV9 and TRBJ2-2; D ambiguous. Trimming cost V 6 bases and J 0 bases, with 18 bases left between them. This CDR3 region has 17 residues. The germline V gene has CDR1 SGDLS and CDR2 YYNGEE. As DNA, the CDR3 is TGTGCCAGCAATAAGGGTCCCGCTATGCCGAACACCGGGGAGCTGTTTTTT. It is translated as CASNKGPAMPNTGELFF.